This T cell receptor (beta chain) was sequenced in a study of breast tumors, draining lymph nodes, adjacent tissues (dated by TCRdb to about 2016). Turning to the overall study: Breast cancer patients provided tumor, adjacent nontumor tissue and axillary lymph nodes, and the study compared the TCR beta repertoires across these three sources. In human breast cancer, the study set out to assess how tumor, surrounding tissue and draining lymph node repertoires relate to one another and whether T cells might be exchanged between them.

V is clipped by 6 bases and J by 4 bases, and the sequence between their germline boundaries is 19 bases long. The germline V gene (reference sequence) sets CDR1 to LNHDA and CDR2 to SQIVND. The CDR3 measures 15 amino acids from cysteine to phenylalanine. Only the CDR3 DNA stays, 45 bases, in frame from base 1. Here is what the overall study found, with its caveats: T-cell repertoire diversity in tumors was found to be lower than in lymph nodes but higher than in nontumor tissue, and preferential V and J gene usage was observed. Tumor and nontumor tissue repertoires were found to be significantly more similar in luminal-like than in basal-like breast cancer. The data were considered consistent with the idea that most tumor T cells come from the lymph node and then expand in tumor tissue. Rather than being directly demonstrated, the conclusion that tumor T cells originate in lymph nodes was presented as consistent with a hypothesis.

This clonotype was counted between two and nine times. What this receptor recognizes is not known. Base-call qualities are not available, and no considerably larger clone is one nucleotide away. Lymph node samples came from the axillary draining lymph nodes of breast cancer patients. The reads were generated on an Illumina HiSeq 2000. TCR beta chain libraries were generated through multiplex PCR amplification. High-throughput sequencing was used to analyze the amplified TCR beta chain products. TCRdb reworked the public reads: Q25 trimming with fastp, MiXCR clone assembly, productive beta chains retained. Each CDR3 protein appears once, grouped with its most common genes and DNA. The sample table records some 250,000 distinct CDR3 sequences; 30% to 35% of these occur just once. The ten biggest clones cover over 3.5% of the sample.

The sequence joins TRBV19 to TRBJ2-7; a weak D assignment points to TRBD2 (7 bases agree). This sequence was found in a female donor with breast cancer. Some clones in this sample may be carry-over from other donors' samples. Sequencing was performed on axillary lymph node tissue. The bases read TGTGCCAGTAGAGGAGGGGGGGCTGTGCCATACGAGCAGTACTTC. Its amino acids are CASRGGGAVPYEQYF. The full variable domain, with segments outside the CDR3 supplied by the reference TRBV19 and TRBJ2-7 proteins, appears as DGGITQSPKYLFRKEGQNVTLSCEQNLNHDAMYWYRQDPGQGLRLIYYSQIVNDFQKGDIAEGYSVSREKKESFPLTVTSAQKNPTAFYLCASRGGGAVPYEQYFGPGTRLTVT.